A single sample gave rise to the 32 T cell receptor beta chains below, sequenced in a study of blood T cell repertoires in COVID-19 (TCRdb year 2020). The library relied on the immunoSEQ multiplex PCR assay. Not all clones reach the TCRdb copy of this immuneACCESS table, which keeps in-frame sequences only. Checked studies attribute under half of the gap to unresolved V genes and leave the rest unexplained. Counted in this sample were a few hundred thousand clones; 70% to 90% of them appeared once. Clones ranked in the top ten supply 0.8% to 0.85% of the sample. Sequencing was carried out using peripheral blood. All receptors come from a man aged 18 to 30 with COVID-19, enrolled during active disease.

This chain connects TRBV5-5 to TRBJ1-1; no clear D gene. This CDR3 spans 14 amino acids. Deletions cut 1 base from V and 1 base from J, with 8 bases between. Germline-derived CDR1 and CDR2 are SGHKS and YYEKEE (reference sequence). The CDR3 spells CASSLTQTNTEAFF. CDR3 sequence (DNA): TGTGCCAGCAGCTTGACACAGACGAACACTGAAGCTTTCTTT.

V is TRBV5-5 and J is TRBJ2-3; 8 bases map to TRBD2. V lost 7 bases and J lost 5; bases outside the gene matches: 18. Germline V gives CDR1 SGHKS, CDR2 YYEKEE (reference sequence). The CDR3 covers 17 residues. CDR3 bases: TGTGCCAGCTGGGGCGCGGGAGCGGGAGAAGTCAAAGATACGCAGTATTTT. Residues: CASWGAGAGEVKDTQYF. Combining the CDR3 with reference TRBV5-5 and TRBJ2-3 gives the whole variable domain DAGVTQSPTHLIKTRGQQVTLRCSPISGHKSVSWYQQVLGQGPQFIFQYYEKEERGRGNFPDRFSARQFPNYSSELNVNALLLGDSALYLCASWGAGAGEVKDTQYFGPGTRLTVL.

The chain employs TRBV5-1 and TRBJ2-7, with 7 bases lining up with TRBD2. CDR1 is SGHRS, CDR2 YFSETQ, per germline. V trimming: 3 bases; J trimming: 0 bases; junction bases outside the gene matches: 0. The CDR3 runs 13 residues. The CDR3 sequence: CASSWTSSYEQYF. Here the CDR3 DNA reads TGCGCCAGCAGCTGGACTAGCTCCTACGAGCAGTACTTC. The entire variable domain, with the rest obtained from reference TRBV5-1 and TRBJ2-7, is as follows: KAGVTQTPRYLIKTRGQQVTLSCSPISGHRSVSWYQQTPGQGLQFLFEYFSETQRNKGNFPGRFSGRQFSNSRSEMNVSTLELGDSALYLCASSWTSSYEQYFGPGTRLTVT.

About this clone itself: Different DNA sequences within this sample yield the same CDR3. This chain connects TRBV6-1 to TRBJ1-5, with D hard to call. V was shortened by 1 base and J by 4 bases, with 5 bases between the two germline ends. The CDR3 consists of 13 residues. Germline V lookup: CDR1 MNHNS, CDR2 SASEGT. The CDR3 loop reads CASSEGANQPQHF. In DNA form, the CDR3 reads TGTGCCAGCAGTGAAGGTGCGAATCAGCCCCAGCATTTT.

The V and J genes are TRBV29-1 and TRBJ2-3; the D gene is possibly TRBD1 (5 bases). CDR3 length: 12 residues. V lost 7 bases and J lost 5, with 13 bases in between. Germline V lookup: CDR1 SQVTM, CDR2 ANQGSEA. Written as DNA, the CDR3 is TGCAGCGCCAGGGATGGTATAGATACGCAGTATTTT. This codes for CSARDGIDTQYF.

The chain carries TRBV5-4 and TRBJ2-5; tentatively, D is TRBD2 (6 bases). V lost 4 bases and J lost 2, with 12 bases in between. Germline CDR1 SGHNT, CDR2 YYREEE (reference sequence). This CDR3 spans 14 amino acids. The CDR3 protein is CASSPFRGQETQYF. The CDR3 DNA reads TGTGCCAGCAGCCCGTTCCGGGGGCAAGAGACCCAGTACTTC.

This sequence joins TRBV14 and TRBJ2-7; TRBD2 agrees at 14 bases. The V segment lost 0 bases and the J segment 2 bases; nucleotides outside the gene matches: 3. The CDR3 sequence is 17 residues long. CDR1 is SGHDN, CDR2 FVKESK, per germline. CDR3: CASSQDGLAGGPYEQYF. Written as DNA, the CDR3 is TGTGCCAGCAGCCAAGATGGACTAGCGGGAGGACCCTACGAGCAGTACTTC.

The CDR3 sequence is CASSLSAGAQETQYF. The CDR3 bases are TGTGCCAGCAGCTTGTCGGCGGGAGCCCAAGAGACCCAGTACTTC. The rearrangement joins TRBV5-4 to TRBJ2-5, with TRBD2 matching 7 bases. Germline CDR1 is SGHNT and CDR2 is YYREEE (reference sequence). J gave up 1 base and V 1 base, and 4 bases lay outside the gene matches. The CDR3 is 15 residues long.

The chain is built from TRBV24-1 and TRBJ1-2; 7 bases agree with TRBD1. Germline V lookup: CDR1 KGHDR, CDR2 SFDVKD. This CDR3 has 13 residues. Trimming took 1 base from V and 6 from J; bases not matched to a gene: 1. The CDR3 DNA reads TGTGCCACCAGTGATTTCCAGGGGGATGGCTACACCTTC. It is translated as CATSDFQGDGYTF.

The V call is TRBV6-5, the J call TRBJ2-3; D gene uncertain. The CDR3 covers 14 residues. Germline V CDR1 and CDR2: MNHEY, SVGAGI. Between the trimmed V and J ends, which lost 2 bases and 0 bases, there was a span of 6 bases. The CDR3 nucleotides are TGTGCCAGCAGTTACGAGAGGAGCACAGATACGCAGTATTTT. This translates into CASSYERSTDTQYF.

This clone was detected only a few times. The gene calls are TRBV7-9 and TRBJ2-3; the D gene is possibly TRBD2 (5 bases). The CDR3 has 15 residues. Trimming cost V 3 bases and J 5 bases, with 15 bases left between them. The V gene's germline CDR1 is SEHNR and CDR2 FQNEAQ (reference sequence). The CDR3 loop reads CASSFVRAELDTQYF. The CDR3 DNA sequence: TGTGCCAGCAGCTTCGTGAGGGCCGAGTTAGATACGCAGTATTTT.

This rearrangement joins TRBV15 to TRBJ2-7; 12 bases align to TRBD2. The CDR3 runs 17 residues. Germline CDR1 and CDR2: LNHNV and YYDKDF (reference sequence). The J segment lost 2 bases and the V segment lost 1 base, leaving 6 bases of the junction unmatched. CDR3 in amino acids: CATSRAPLAGGTYEQYF. In DNA form, the CDR3 reads TGTGCCACCAGCAGAGCACCCCTAGCGGGAGGGACCTACGAGCAGTACTTC.

The chain combines TRBV7-9 with TRBJ2-5; perhaps TRBD2 as D (6 bases). V was clipped by 5 bases and J by 5 bases, with 12 bases between them. CDR3 length: 13 residues. Germline lookup yields CDR1 SEHNR and CDR2 FQNEAQ (reference sequence). The CDR3 DNA is TGTGCCAGCAGCCGGGACTCCGGGGAGACCCAGTACTTC. Translating gives CASSRDSGETQYF.

This rearrangement joins TRBV10-1 to TRBJ2-7, with D tentatively TRBD2 (6 bases). V was cut by 3 bases and J by 2 bases, with 14 bases left in between. CDR1 is WNHNN, CDR2 SYGVQD, per germline (reference sequence). The CDR3 is 15 amino acids. The CDR3 reads CASSDGLPMAYEQYF. The CDR3 coding sequence is TGCGCCAGCAGTGACGGACTACCAATGGCCTACGAGCAGTACTTC.

The chain combines TRBV2 with TRBJ2-5, with 10 bases matching TRBD2. Germline CDR1 reads SNHLY; CDR2 reads FYNNEI. There are 15 residues in the CDR3. V was pared by 3 bases and J by 4 bases, with 5 bases of the junction left unmatched. CDR3 residues: CASSERVAGGETQYF. The CDR3 region has the DNA TGTGCCAGCAGTGAGAGGGTAGCGGGGGGAGAGACCCAGTACTTC.

The chain uses TRBV7-9 and TRBJ2-3; TRBD2 might be the D (5 bases). This CDR3 has 14 residues. V lost 5 bases, J lost 5 bases, and 14 bases lay in between. Germline-derived CDR1 and CDR2 are SEHNR and FQNEAQ (reference sequence). CDR3 nucleotides: TGTGCCAGCAGCCCGAAAAAAAGCGGAGATACGCAGTATTTT. Its protein product is CASSPKKSGDTQYF.

J is TRBJ2-7 and V is TRBV5-4, with unresolved D. This CDR3 region has 15 residues. With 0 bases removed from V and 2 bases from J, the gap between germline ends came to 12 bases. Germline values: CDR1 SGHNT, CDR2 YYREEE (reference sequence). CDR3 in DNA: TGTGCCAGCAGCTTGGCGCGACTGCCAACCTACGAGCAGTACTTC. Protein sequence: CASSLARLPTYEQYF.

This rearrangement joins TRBV19 to TRBJ1-1; the D gene is possibly TRBD1 (5 bases). The germline CDR1 and CDR2 sequences are LNHDA and SQIVND (reference sequence). CDR3 length: 14 residues. V gave up 5 bases and J gave up 1 base, with 11 bases separating them. CDR3 in DNA: TGTGCCAGTAGTTTCGGGGGGAGGAACACTGAAGCTTTCTTT. This gives the protein CASSFGGRNTEAFF.

This sequence joins TRBV5-5 and TRBJ2-5, with D perhaps matching TRBD2 (7 bases). V was trimmed by 3 bases and J by 8 bases, leaving 8 bases between them. The CDR3 contains 11 residues. Germline CDR1 is SGHKS and CDR2 is YYEKEE (reference sequence). The CDR3 bases are TGTGCCAGCAGCTGGGGGGGCACCCAGTACTTC. It specifies CASSWGGTQYF. The variable domain in full, completed from reference TRBV5-5 and TRBJ2-5, reads DAGVTQSPTHLIKTRGQQVTLRCSPISGHKSVSWYQQVLGQGPQFIFQYYEKEERGRGNFPDRFSARQFPNYSSELNVNALLLGDSALYLCASSWGGTQYFGPGTRLLVL.

The genes are TRBV5-4 and TRBJ1-3; D is ambiguous. Between the trimmed V and J ends, which lost 5 bases and 2 bases, there was a span of 11 bases. In germline, CDR1 is SGHNT, CDR2 YYREEE (reference sequence). The CDR3 is 14 amino acids. This CDR3 is CASSSGMAGNTIYF. CDR3 nucleotide sequence: TGTGCCAGCAGTTCCGGGATGGCTGGAAACACCATATATTTT.

The chain uses TRBV27 and TRBJ2-7; 10 nucleotides line up with TRBD2. The CDR3 totals 14 residues. Germline loops: CDR1 MNHEY, CDR2 SMNVEV (reference sequence). The ends lost 3 bases at V and 7 bases at J; junction bases unmatched: 6. The CDR3 coding sequence is TGTGCCAGCAGTTTGTTAGCGGGAGGAGGGGAGCAGTACTTC. It translates to CASSLLAGGGEQYF.

This clone was detected only once. The chain has TRBV3-1 (or the pseudogene TRBV3-2) and TRBJ2-5; 15 nucleotides agree with TRBD2. This CDR3 has 16 amino acids. Germline V gene data show CDR1 as LGHDT and CDR2 as YNNKEL (reference sequence). The V and J ends lost 4 bases and 3 bases, in that order; junction bases with no gene match: 3. The CDR3 loop is CASSLGLAGGEETQYF. CDR3 nucleotide sequence: TGTGCCAGCAGCCTGGGACTAGCGGGAGGAGAAGAGACCCAGTACTTC.

This chain links TRBV4-1 with TRBJ2-7, with a possible D match to TRBD2 (6 bases). The CDR3 contains 14 residues. Trimming removed 1 base from V and 3 bases from J, with 10 bases in between. The germline gives CDR1 MGHRA, CDR2 YSYEKL. The CDR3 DNA follows: TGCGCCAGCAGCCAAGCCCCGGGGGACTACGAGCAGTACTTC. This translates into CASSQAPGDYEQYF.

This clone appeared once. The rearrangement uses TRBV24-1 and TRBJ2-1; 13 bases align to TRBD2. CDR1 is KGHDR, CDR2 SFDVKD, per germline. J was trimmed by 6 bases and V by 2 bases; bases with no gene match: 6. This CDR3 region has 17 residues. In DNA, the CDR3 is TGTGCCACCAGTGATTCCTACGGGACTAGCGGGGCCAATGAGCAGTTCTTC. It encodes CATSDSYGTSGANEQFF.

The chain employs TRBV4-1 and TRBJ2-3; tentative D call: TRBD2 (6 bases). The CDR3 length is 17 residues. Trimming removed 0 bases at V and 6 bases at J, with 19 bases between. CDR1 is MGHRA and CDR2 is YSYEKL in the germline V gene. This chain's CDR3 is CASSQDSAGQVRDTQYF. CDR3 bases: TGCGCCAGCAGCCAAGATTCCGCGGGGCAAGTCCGGGATACGCAGTATTTT.

The CDR3 spells CASSYAVQPQHF. CDR3 coding DNA: TGTGCCAGCAGTTACGCGGTTCAGCCCCAGCATTTT. V and J are TRBV6-6 and TRBJ1-5; D is unclear. V shed 2 bases and J shed 6 bases, with 5 bases lying between them. Germline V gene sequence: CDR1 MNHNY, CDR2 SVGAGI (reference sequence). The CDR3 spans 12 residues.

The genes are TRBV6-5 and TRBJ2-2; 14 nucleotides align to TRBD2. Germline values: CDR1 MNHEY, CDR2 SVGAGI. The CDR3 runs 15 residues. V was clipped by 6 bases and J by 6 bases; unmatched bases: 3. The CDR3 coding sequence is TGTGCCAGCAGCCGACTAGCGGGGGGGCCCGGGGAGCTGTTTTTT. This codes for CASSRLAGGPGELFF.

This clone was counted a single time. The same CDR3 also results from other DNA sequences found in this sample. V gene TRBV5-5 combines with J gene TRBJ1-1; no definite D call. This CDR3 spans 13 amino acids. V lost 1 base and J lost 1, with 5 bases in between. The germline gives CDR1 SGHKS, CDR2 YYEKEE (reference sequence). The CDR3 loop reads CASSLRGNTEAFF. The DNA for the CDR3 is TGTGCCAGCAGCTTGCGCGGGAACACTGAAGCTTTCTTT.

In its sample, this clone was seen once. The gene calls are TRBV29-1 and TRBJ1-1; D perhaps matches TRBD1 (6 bases). The length of the CDR3 is 15 residues. V lost 6 bases, J lost 0 bases, and 17 bases lay in between. Germline V gene data show CDR1 as SQVTM and CDR2 as ANQGSEA. DNA of the CDR3: TGCAGCGTGCGGCGGGGGGCCCTCATGAACACTGAAGCTTTCTTT. This encodes CSVRRGALMNTEAFF.

This clone was counted once. V gene TRBV6-1 combines with J gene TRBJ1-3; 11 nucleotides match TRBD1. Trimming at V came to 0 bases and at J to 4 bases, leaving 5 bases not matched to a gene. This CDR3 spans 17 amino acids. Germline assignment: CDR1 MNHNS and CDR2 SASEGT. CDR3 residues: CASSEAGTGGTGNTIYF. DNA for the CDR3: TGTGCCAGCAGTGAAGCAGGGACAGGGGGAACCGGAAACACCATATATTTT.

The count of this clone is one. The rearrangement joins TRBV11-2 to TRBJ1-6; D is unclear. The germline V and J ends were trimmed by 0 bases and 7 bases, with 7 bases remaining between them. CDR1 is SGHAT and CDR2 is FQNNGV in the germline V gene. The CDR3 runs to 14 residues. CDR3 sequence (DNA): TGTGCCAGCAGCTTAGAAATTCAGAATTCACCCCTCCACTTT. Its translation is CASSLEIQNSPLHF.

A few counts support this clone. This chain uses TRBV27 with TRBJ1-3; D not resolved. This CDR3 region has 15 residues. Germline CDR1 reads MNHEY; CDR2 reads SMNVEV (reference sequence). V was clipped by 6 bases and J by 0 bases, with 12 bases between them. The CDR3 spells CASSPDWDSGNTIYF. CDR3 bases: TGTGCCAGCAGCCCGGACTGGGACTCTGGAAACACCATATATTTT.